This is a list of T cell receptor beta chains from one sample in a study of blood T cell repertoires in COVID-19. TCRdb's copy holds only in-frame clones and misses some; the assay was immunoSEQ multiplex PCR. The table shows roughly 90,000 clones, with 80% occurring only once. Sequenced input: peripheral blood. These receptor sequences come from a woman aged 70-85 years with acute or convalescent COVID-19. The CDR3 runs from the conserved cysteine through the conserved F or W. The order of the fields is D gene, CDR3 length, V gene, J gene, clone size, CDR3 DNA, CDR3 protein. The D gene is left open where the match is weak. Only some rows state a clone size, as once, few, many or a class for expanded clones.

-	15	TRBV7-2	TRBJ1-3	few	TGTGCCAGCAGGCAGACAGCATCCTCTGGAAACACCATATATTTT	CASRQTASSGNTIYF
-	14	TRBV19	TRBJ1-6	once	TGTGCCAGTAGCTTGGGAGCCCTGAATTCACCCCTCCACTTT	CASSLGALNSPLHF
-	14	TRBV19	TRBJ1-1	-	TGTGCCAGTAGTACAACGGGTGGTAACACTGAAGCTTTCTTT	CASSTTGGNTEAFF
-	14	TRBV10-3	TRBJ2-5	-	TGTGCCATCAGTGGGAACGGGAGTCCGGAGACCCAGTACTTC	CAISGNGSPETQYF
-	15	TRBV5-4	TRBJ1-1	-	TGTGCCAGCAGCTTCTCAGCGTTAAAGGACACTGAAGCTTTCTTT	CASSFSALKDTEAFF
TRBD1	15	TRBV2	TRBJ1-4	-	TGTGCCAGCAGACCAGGGACAGGGTTTTATGAAAAACTGTTTTTT	CASRPGTGFYEKLFF
TRBD1	13	TRBV19	TRBJ2-1	-	TGTGCCAGTAGGAAGACAGGGGGCTATGAGCAGTTCTTC	CASRKTGGYEQFF
TRBD2	15	TRBV13	TRBJ2-5	-	TGTGCCAGCAGCTCGGGACTAGCGGGGGGAAAGTCCCAGTACTTC	CASSSGLAGGKSQYF
-	17	TRBV5-1	TRBJ1-4	few	TGCGCCAGCAGCTTGGACCTAGGACATTCAACTAATGAAAAACTGTTTTTT	CASSLDLGHSTNEKLFF
TRBD1	16	TRBV4-3	TRBJ1-6	-	TGCGCCAGCAGCCAACGGACAGGGTCCTATAATTCACCCCTCCACTTT	CASSQRTGSYNSPLHF
-	15	TRBV6-2/TRBV6-3	TRBJ2-5	-	TGTGCCAGCAGTTCGAGTGGACATCAGAGGGAGACCCAGTACTTC	CASSSSGHQRETQYF
TRBD1	14	TRBV5-6	TRBJ2-7	-	TGTGCCAGCAGCTTGTTTGGGACAGGGACCGAGCAGTACTTC	CASSLFGTGTEQYF
TRBD1	15	TRBV10-3	TRBJ2-7	-	TGTGCCATCAGTGAGTCGGGACAGGGTCCCTACGAGCAGTACTTC	CAISESGQGPYEQYF
-	13	TRBV19	TRBJ2-7	-	TGTGCCAGTAAATCTAGCTACTCCTACGAGCAGTACTTC	CASKSSYSYEQYF
TRBD1	18	TRBV9	TRBJ1-2	once	TGTGCCAGCAGCGTATCCACTTCAGGGGGCCGCGCTAACTATGGCTACACCTTC	CASSVSTSGGRANYGYTF
TRBD1	15	TRBV9	TRBJ2-1	few	TGTGCCAGCAGCGTAGTGGGACAGGGGGCGAATGAGCAGTTCTTC	CASSVVGQGANEQFF
-	14	TRBV5-6	TRBJ1-1	-	TGTGCCAGCAGCTCTCCAGACAAGAACACTGAAGCTTTCTTT	CASSSPDKNTEAFF
-	14	TRBV2	TRBJ2-7	-	TGTGCCAGCAGTGTGACAGGCGGAACCTACGAGCAGTACTTC	CASSVTGGTYEQYF
-	11	TRBV12-3/TRBV12-4	TRBJ1-2	-	TGTGCCAGCAGTCAAAACTATGGCTACACCTTC	CASSQNYGYTF
-	15	TRBV2	TRBJ2-3	-	TGTGCCAGCAAACCCCTAGGACTAGGGGGGGATACGCAGTATTTT	CASKPLGLGGDTQYF
-	15	TRBV6-5	TRBJ1-2	-	TGTGCCAGCAGTTACGTCGGGGGGCCCAGCTATGGCTACACCTTC	CASSYVGGPSYGYTF
-	14	TRBV2	TRBJ1-5	once	TGTGCCAGCAGTGTCGGAAGACTCAATCAGCCCCAGCATTTT	CASSVGRLNQPQHF
-	14	TRBV24-1	TRBJ1-1	few	TGTGCCACCAGTGCCGGGCAGGGAAACACTGAAGCTTTCTTT	CATSAGQGNTEAFF
TRBD1	15	TRBV28	TRBJ1-2	-	TGTGCCAGCAGTTTAGGCAGGGGGAATAACTATGGCTACACCTTC	CASSLGRGNNYGYTF
-	15	TRBV7-8	TRBJ1-1	-	TGTGCCAGCAGCTTAGATTCGGCGGTAAACACTGAAGCTTTCTTT	CASSLDSAVNTEAFF
TRBD1	17	TRBV7-3	TRBJ2-6	-	TGTGCCAGCAGCTTAATGCACAGGGGGGCAGGGGCCAACGTCCTGACTTTC	CASSLMHRGAGANVLTF
TRBD1	17	TRBV28	TRBJ1-6	few	TGTGCCAGCAAAGGGTCGGACAGGGCTATTTATAATTCACCCCTCCACTTT	CASKGSDRAIYNSPLHF
-	16	TRBV11-2	TRBJ2-5	-	TGTGCCAGCAGCTTCCCACAGGTGACCGATCAAGAGACCCAGTACTTC	CASSFPQVTDQETQYF
-	16	TRBV28	TRBJ2-5	-	TGTGCCAGCAGTTTAGTTTCAGCGGGTTACCAAGAGACCCAGTACTTC	CASSLVSAGYQETQYF
-	14	TRBV7-2	TRBJ2-2	-	TGTGCCAGCAGCGTGGGACTGAACACCGGGGAGCTGTTTTTT	CASSVGLNTGELFF
-	16	TRBV5-4	TRBJ1-2	few	TGTGCCAGCAGCTTGGCCGGGGGGGGAGGTGACTATGGCTACACCTTC	CASSLAGGGGDYGYTF
TRBD1	13	TRBV25-1	TRBJ1-2	-	TGTGCCAGCAGAAGACAGGGGGCTCAAGGCTACACCTTC	CASRRQGAQGYTF
-	16	TRBV9	TRBJ1-6	-	TGTGCCAGCAGCGTAGGAGGAACGGCCATAGAGTCACCCCTCCACTTT	CASSVGGTAIESPLHF
TRBD1	16	TRBV27	TRBJ2-1	-	TGTGCCAGCAGTTCCCCCTCCGGACAGGGGTACAATGAGCAGTTCTTC	CASSSPSGQGYNEQFF
-	14	TRBV10-3	TRBJ1-1	many	TGTGCCATCAGTGAGCCGGGTGGGAACACTGAAGCTTTCTTT	CAISEPGGNTEAFF
-	15	TRBV3-1/TRBV3-2	TRBJ1-1	-	TGTGCCAGCAGCCAAGACCCAGGGGCGAACACTGAAGCTTTCTTT	CASSQDPGANTEAFF
TRBD2	16	TRBV11-2	TRBJ2-3	few	TGTGCCAGCAGCTTAGGGGCGGGACTAAACACAGATACGCAGTATTTT	CASSLGAGLNTDTQYF
TRBD1	15	TRBV7-2	TRBJ2-4	-	TGTGCCAGCAGTCGTACAGGGGGTGGTGGAAACATTCAGTACTTC	CASSRTGGGGNIQYF
TRBD1	13	TRBV19	TRBJ2-2	-	TGTGCCAGTAGTATACACAGGGGCGGGGAGCTGTTTTTT	CASSIHRGGELFF
TRBD2	15	TRBV7-3	TRBJ2-2	few	TGTGCCAGCAGCTCCAACCTAGCGGGTAACGGGGAGCTGTTTTTT	CASSSNLAGNGELFF
-	15	TRBV11-2	TRBJ2-7	-	TGTGCCAGCACCCCCGACCTACAGGGTACCTACGAGCAGTACTTC	CASTPDLQGTYEQYF
-	14	TRBV30	TRBJ1-5	-	TGTGCCTGGAGTGTAAGCAGGGGCAATCAGCCCCAGCATTTT	CAWSVSRGNQPQHF
TRBD2	15	TRBV7-3	TRBJ2-3	-	TGTGCCAGCAGCAGCTTAGCGGGGGGCCGAGATACGCAGTATTTT	CASSSLAGGRDTQYF
-	11	TRBV28	TRBJ1-1	-	TGTGCCAGCGGGGGGAGGGGTGAAGCTTTCTTT	CASGGRGEAFF
TRBD2	18	TRBV6-1	TRBJ2-1	-	TGTGCCAGCAGTGAAGCGCTAATGACTAGCGGAAGATACAATGAGCAGTTCTTC	CASSEALMTSGRYNEQFF
-	15	TRBV2	TRBJ1-1	-	TGTGCCAGCAGTGAAGCGGAGCGAATGAACACTGAAGCTTTCTTT	CASSEAERMNTEAFF
-	13	TRBV6-1	TRBJ1-2	-	TGTGCCAGCAGTGAAGCGCGCGTAGCTGGCTACACCTTC	CASSEARVAGYTF
TRBD2	13	TRBV4-2	TRBJ2-1	many	TGTGCCAGCAGCACCGGACTAGTAAATGAGCAGTTCTTC	CASSTGLVNEQFF
TRBD1	11	TRBV6-1	TRBJ1-5	many	TGTGCCAGCAGTGAAGCAGGGGGCGCGCATTTT	CASSEAGGAHF
TRBD1	14	TRBV6-5	TRBJ2-1	-	TGTGCCAGTAACGACAGGGGGAAACACAATGAGCAGTTCTTC	CASNDRGKHNEQFF
-	14	TRBV6-2/TRBV6-3	TRBJ1-1	many	TGTGCCAGCAGTTACTTCTTCAGGGGCACTGAAGCTTTCTTT	CASSYFFRGTEAFF
-	15	TRBV5-1	TRBJ2-3	-	TGCGCCAGCAGCTTGGTCCTCGGACTTACAGATACGCAGTATTTT	CASSLVLGLTDTQYF
-	15	TRBV5-1	TRBJ1-2	-	TGCGCCAGCAGCTTCCGGGACACCGACCTCTATGGCTACACCTTC	CASSFRDTDLYGYTF
-	13	TRBV28	TRBJ1-2	once	TGTGCCAGCAAAGACGGAGGGTACTATGGCTACACCTTC	CASKDGGYYGYTF